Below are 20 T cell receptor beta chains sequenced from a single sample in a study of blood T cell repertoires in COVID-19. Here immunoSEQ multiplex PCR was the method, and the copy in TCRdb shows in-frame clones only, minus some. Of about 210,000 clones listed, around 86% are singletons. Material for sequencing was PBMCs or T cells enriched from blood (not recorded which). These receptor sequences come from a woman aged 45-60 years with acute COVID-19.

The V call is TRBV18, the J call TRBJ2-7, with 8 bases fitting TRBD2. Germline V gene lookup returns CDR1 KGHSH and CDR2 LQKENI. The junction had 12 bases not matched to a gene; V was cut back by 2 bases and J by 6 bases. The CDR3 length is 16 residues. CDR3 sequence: CASSPAVASGSIEQYF. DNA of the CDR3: TGTGCCAGCTCACCAGCCGTAGCGAGCGGGAGCATCGAGCAGTACTTC.

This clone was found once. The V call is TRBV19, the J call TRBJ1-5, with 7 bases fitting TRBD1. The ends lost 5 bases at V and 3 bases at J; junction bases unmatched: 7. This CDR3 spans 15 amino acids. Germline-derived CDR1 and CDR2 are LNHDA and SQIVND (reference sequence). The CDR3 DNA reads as TGTGCCAGTAGTCCGGACAGGAGATACAATCAGCCCCAGCATTTT. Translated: CASSPDRRYNQPQHF.

The CDR3 here is CASSLSRGINNEQYF. The CDR3 coding sequence is TGTGCCAGCAGCTTAAGCAGGGGGATAAACAACGAGCAGTACTTC. The chain employs TRBV7-2 and TRBJ2-7; TRBD1 agrees at 7 bases. The CDR3 runs to 15 residues. The V gene end was trimmed by 2 bases and the J gene end by 5 bases; junction bases not matched to a gene: 9. The germline V gene has CDR1 SGHTA and CDR2 FQGNSA.

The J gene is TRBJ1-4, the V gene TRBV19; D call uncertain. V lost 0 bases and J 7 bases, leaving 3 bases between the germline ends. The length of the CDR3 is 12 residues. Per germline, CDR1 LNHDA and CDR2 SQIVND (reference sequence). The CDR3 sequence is CASSIDLEKLFF. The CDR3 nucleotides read TGTGCCAGTAGTATAGATCTTGAAAAACTGTTTTTT.

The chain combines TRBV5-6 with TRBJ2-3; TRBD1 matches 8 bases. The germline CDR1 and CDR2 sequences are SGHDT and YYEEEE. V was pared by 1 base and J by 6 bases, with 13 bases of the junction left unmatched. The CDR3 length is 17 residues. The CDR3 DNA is TGTGCCAGCAGCTTGCCAGGGGGCGAATTTCTGACGGATACGCAGTATTTT. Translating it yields CASSLPGGEFLTDTQYF.

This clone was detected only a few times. CDR3 nucleotide sequence: TGTGCCAGCAGCCTAAAACAGGGCACTGGAAACACCATATATTTT. Amino acid sequence: CASSLKQGTGNTIYF. The chain carries TRBV7-2 and TRBJ1-3; D might be TRBD1 (6 bases). V dropped 5 bases and J dropped 2 bases, with 13 bases sitting between them. CDR3 length equals 15 residues. Germline assignment: CDR1 SGHTA and CDR2 FQGNSA.

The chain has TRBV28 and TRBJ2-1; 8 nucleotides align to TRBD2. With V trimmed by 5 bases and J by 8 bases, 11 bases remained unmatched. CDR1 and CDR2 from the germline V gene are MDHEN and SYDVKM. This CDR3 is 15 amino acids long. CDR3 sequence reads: CASSPTSAVGDEQFF. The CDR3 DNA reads TGTGCCAGCAGTCCGACTAGCGCGGTGGGGGATGAGCAGTTCTTC.

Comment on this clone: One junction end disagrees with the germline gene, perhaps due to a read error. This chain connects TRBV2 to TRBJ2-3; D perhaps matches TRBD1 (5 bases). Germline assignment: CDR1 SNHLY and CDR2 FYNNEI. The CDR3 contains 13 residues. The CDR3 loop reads CASREDSADTQYF. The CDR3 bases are TGTGCCAGCAGAGAAGACAGTGCAGATACGCAGTATTTT.

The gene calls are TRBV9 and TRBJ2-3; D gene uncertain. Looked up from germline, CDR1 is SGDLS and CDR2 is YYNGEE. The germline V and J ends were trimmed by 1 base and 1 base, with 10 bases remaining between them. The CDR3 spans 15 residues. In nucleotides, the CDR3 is TGTGCCAGCAGCGTAACCAGATTGGGCACAGATACGCAGTATTTT. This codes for CASSVTRLGTDTQYF.

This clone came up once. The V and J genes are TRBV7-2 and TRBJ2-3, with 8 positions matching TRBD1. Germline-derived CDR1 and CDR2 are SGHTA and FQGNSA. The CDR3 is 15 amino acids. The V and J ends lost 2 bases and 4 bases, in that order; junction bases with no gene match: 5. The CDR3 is CASSLWGTGADTQYF. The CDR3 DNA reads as TGTGCCAGCAGCTTATGGGGGACAGGCGCAGATACGCAGTATTTT.

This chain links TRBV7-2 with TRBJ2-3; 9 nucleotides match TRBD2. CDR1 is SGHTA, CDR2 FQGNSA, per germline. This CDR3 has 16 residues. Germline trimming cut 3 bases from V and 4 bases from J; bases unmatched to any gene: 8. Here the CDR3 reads CASSFGGAGGADTQYF. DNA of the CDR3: TGTGCCAGCAGCTTCGGGGGCGCGGGAGGGGCAGATACGCAGTATTTT.

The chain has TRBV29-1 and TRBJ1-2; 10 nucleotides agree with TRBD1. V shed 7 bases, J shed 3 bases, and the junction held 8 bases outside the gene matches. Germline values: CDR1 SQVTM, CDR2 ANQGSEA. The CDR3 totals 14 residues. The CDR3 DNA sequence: TGCAGCGCTCCAATGGGGACAGGGGACTATGGCTACACCTTC. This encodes CSAPMGTGDYGYTF.

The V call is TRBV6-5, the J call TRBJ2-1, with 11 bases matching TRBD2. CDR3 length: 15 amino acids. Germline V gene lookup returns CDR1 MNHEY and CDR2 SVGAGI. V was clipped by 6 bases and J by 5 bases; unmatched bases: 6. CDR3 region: CASRLGTSGHNEQFF. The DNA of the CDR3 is TGTGCCAGCAGATTGGGGACTAGCGGACACAATGAGCAGTTCTTC.

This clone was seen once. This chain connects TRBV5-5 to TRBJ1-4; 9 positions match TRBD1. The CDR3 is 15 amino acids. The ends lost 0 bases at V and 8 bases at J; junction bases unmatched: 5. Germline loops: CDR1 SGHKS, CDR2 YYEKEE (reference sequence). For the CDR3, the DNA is TGTGCCAGCAGCTTGGAGGACAGGGGTGGGGAAAAACTGTTTTTT. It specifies CASSLEDRGGEKLFF.

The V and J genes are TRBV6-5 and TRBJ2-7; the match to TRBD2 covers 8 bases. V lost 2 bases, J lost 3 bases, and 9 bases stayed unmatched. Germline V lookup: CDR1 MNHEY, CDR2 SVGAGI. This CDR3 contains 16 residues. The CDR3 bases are TGTGCCAGCAGTTACGCTGTGGGACTAGTTGTCTACGAGCAGTACTTC. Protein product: CASSYAVGLVVYEQYF.

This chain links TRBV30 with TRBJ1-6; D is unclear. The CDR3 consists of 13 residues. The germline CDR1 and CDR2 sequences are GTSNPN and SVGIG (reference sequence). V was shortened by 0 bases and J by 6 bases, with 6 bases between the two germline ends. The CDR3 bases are TGTGCCTGGAGTGTATTGGCTAATTCACCCCTCCACTTT. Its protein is CAWSVLANSPLHF.

The CDR3 nucleotides read TGCGCCAGCAGCTTGGATCGGACAGGGAAGGGCTACACCTTC. It is translated as CASSLDRTGKGYTF. J is TRBJ1-2 and V is TRBV5-1; 8 nucleotides align to TRBD1. Germline V gene lookup returns CDR1 SGHRS and CDR2 YFSETQ. With 0 bases clipped from V and 8 bases from J, the junction kept 6 bases outside the gene matches. This CDR3 has 14 residues.

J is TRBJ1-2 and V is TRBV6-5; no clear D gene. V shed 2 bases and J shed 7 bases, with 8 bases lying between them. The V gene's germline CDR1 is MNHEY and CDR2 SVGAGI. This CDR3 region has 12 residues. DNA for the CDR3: TGTGCCAGCAGTTACAACAATTTTGGCTACACCTTC. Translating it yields CASSYNNFGYTF.

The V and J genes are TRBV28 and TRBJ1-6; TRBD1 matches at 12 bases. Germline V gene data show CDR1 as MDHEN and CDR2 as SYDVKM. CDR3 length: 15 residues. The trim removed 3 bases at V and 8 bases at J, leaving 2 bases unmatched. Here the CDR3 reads CASSLGQGAYSPLHF. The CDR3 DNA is TGTGCCAGCAGTTTGGGACAGGGGGCATATTCACCCCTCCACTTT. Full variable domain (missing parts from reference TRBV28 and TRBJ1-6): DVKVTQSSRYLVKRTGEKVFLECVQDMDHENMFWYRQDPGLGLRLIYFSYDVKMKEKGDIPEGYSVSREKKERFSLILESASTNQTSMYLCASSLGQGAYSPLHFGNGTRLTVT.

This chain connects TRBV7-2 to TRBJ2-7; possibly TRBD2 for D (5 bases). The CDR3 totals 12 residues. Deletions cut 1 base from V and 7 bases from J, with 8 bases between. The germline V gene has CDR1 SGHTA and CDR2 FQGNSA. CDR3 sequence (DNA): TGTGCCAGCAGCTTAGTTGGGAGAGAGCAGTACTTC. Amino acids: CASSLVGREQYF.